One and the same sample provided the 11 T cell receptor beta chains below, sequenced in a study of vaccination and CD4 T cells after COVID-19 (dated by TCRdb to 2022 to 2024). To prepare the library, PCR was applied. The sequencing machine was an Illumina iSeq 100. DNA from cultured CD4+ T cells was subjected to TCR sequencing with the Oncomine TCR Beta short-read assay at the Johns Hopkins FTIC core. Genomic DNA was extracted from the cultured CD4+ T cells with the QIAamp micro DNA kit. Using fastp at Q25 and MiXCR, TCRdb reprocessed the public reads and kept productive beta chains. Identical CDR3 proteins give one entry, which carries the most common genes and DNA. The sample table holds 9,500 to 13,000 distinct CDR3 sequences, of which approximately 31% were seen once. 10% to 15% of the sample goes to the ten largest clones. The sample's treatment or condition label, decoded: roughly 11-day PBMC culture with coronavirus spike peptide pools or control peptides (ViraFEST assay). CD4+ T cells from unexposed donors were collected before the COVID-19 pandemic (2011-2018).

Their specific antigens are unknown. Sequences were obtained from CD4+ T cells from blood, cultured in vitro. Receptor source: a human donor in good health.

CDR3 loop: CSARVEIQGNGYEQYF. The CDR3 coding sequence is TGCAGTGCTAGAGTGGAGATACAGGGAAACGGGTACGAGCAGTACTTC. The V call is TRBV20-1, the J call TRBJ2-7; maybe TRBD1 (6 bases). Germline V gene sequence: CDR1 DFQATT, CDR2 SNEGSKA (reference sequence). The CDR3 has 16 amino acids. The V end was cut by 1 base, the J end by 4 bases, with 20 bases between.

The chain has TRBV5-1 and TRBJ2-7; TRBD1 matches at 8 bases. With V trimmed by 4 bases and J by 3 bases, 9 bases remained unmatched. Germline CDR1 and CDR2: SGHRS and YFSETQ. The CDR3 is 15 residues long. CDR3 in amino acids: CASSTTGVGIYEQYF. CDR3 in DNA: TGCGCCAGCAGCACGACAGGGGTTGGTATCTACGAGCAGTACTTC.

The genes are TRBV27 and TRBJ2-1; D perhaps matches TRBD2 (5 bases). The germline CDR1 and CDR2 sequences are MNHEY and SMNVEV (reference sequence). V lost 5 bases and J 3 bases, leaving 17 bases between the germline ends. The CDR3 length is 16 residues. CDR3: CASSAAKRSNYNEQFF. CDR3 DNA sequence: TGTGCCAGCAGTGCCGCTAAGCGGAGTAACTACAATGAGCAGTTCTTC.

Only one count was recorded for this clonotype. This chain uses TRBV20-1 with TRBJ2-6; 8 nucleotides align to TRBD2. The CDR3 length is 16 residues. Germline CDR1 DFQATT, CDR2 SNEGSKA (reference sequence). J was trimmed by 1 base and V by 3 bases; bases with no gene match: 5. The CDR3 DNA reads TGCAGTGCTAGGCGAGCGGGAGATTCTGGGGCCAACGTCCTGACTTTC. Protein sequence: CSARRAGDSGANVLTF.

This clonotype has just one count. V is TRBV2 and J is TRBJ1-3, with unresolved D. CDR1 and CDR2 from the germline V gene are SNHLY and FYNNEI. Trimming pared 6 bases from V and 6 bases from J, leaving 3 bases between. The CDR3 is made up of 10 amino acids. CDR3 DNA: TGTGCCAGCAGCCTAAACACCATATATTTT. Protein: CASSLNTIYF.

Within the sample, this clonotype is medium-sized. V gene TRBV7-3 combines with J gene TRBJ2-3; 7 bases are a match to TRBD2. CDR1 and CDR2 (germline): SGHTA, FQGTGA. The CDR3 loop spans 15 amino acids. V dropped 3 bases and J dropped 6; count of bases not matched to a gene: 9. CDR3 sequence (DNA): TGTGCCAGCAGCTTGGGGGGGACTGTTAAGGATACGCAGTATTTT. Protein: CASSLGGTVKDTQYF.

The V call is TRBV19, the J call TRBJ2-7; TRBD1 matches 11 bases. The CDR3 is 14 amino acids. V trimming: 6 bases; J trimming: 6 bases; junction bases outside the gene matches: 7. Germline V gives CDR1 LNHDA, CDR2 SQIVND (reference sequence). The CDR3 nucleotides are TGTGCCAGTAGCGAGCCGGGACAGGGGGTCGAGCAGTACTTC. As protein: CASSEPGQGVEQYF.

The chain carries TRBV6-1 and TRBJ2-4, with 9 positions matching TRBD2. There are 15 residues in the CDR3. CDR1 and CDR2 from the germline V gene are MNHNS and SASEGT. V shed 6 bases, J shed 1 base, and the junction held 4 bases outside the gene matches. The DNA of the CDR3 is TGTGCCAGCAGAGAGCGGGGGGAGGCCAAAAACATTCAGTACTTC. It is translated as CASRERGEAKNIQYF.

There are a few counts of this clonotype. The gene calls are TRBV7-8 and TRBJ2-2, with a tentative D call TRBD1 (5 bases). Trimming removed 3 bases at V and 5 bases at J, with 7 bases between. The germline gives CDR1 SGHVS, CDR2 FQNEAQ. The CDR3 loop spans 13 amino acids. Here the CDR3 DNA reads TGTGCCAGCAGCTTTTGGACAACCGGGGAGCTGTTTTTT. Protein sequence: CASSFWTTGELFF.

Comment on this clonotype: One junction end does not reproduce the germline sequence, and a read error may be involved. The chain employs TRBV29-1 and TRBJ2-2; tentative D call: TRBD1 (6 bases). The length of the CDR3 is 14 residues. Germline-derived CDR1 and CDR2 are SQVTM and ANQGSEA. The CDR3, as DNA: TGCAGCGTTGTGGGGGACACGAACTCCGGGGAGCTGTTTTTT. It is translated as CSVVGDTNSGELFF.

The V gene is TRBV29-1, the J gene TRBJ2-6; the D gene could be TRBD1 or TRBD2 (5 bases each). Per the germline V gene, CDR1 is SQVTM and CDR2 is ANQGSEA. V dropped 3 bases and J dropped 0 bases, with 12 bases sitting between them. The CDR3 has 16 residues. The chain's CDR3 is CSVDPGPHSGANVLTF. The DNA for the CDR3 is TGCAGCGTTGACCCGGGGCCCCACTCTGGGGCCAACGTCCTGACTTTC.